What follows describes a single TCR beta chain. The source of the sample is a study of cytomegalovirus exposure and HLA in healthy donors. Donors in the study were healthy people who gave bone marrow. The PCR ran on 60 Vbeta and 13 Jbeta primers. The method was immunoSEQ multiplex PCR; TCRdb's version includes in-frame clones alone and lacks a portion of them. This table has 150,000 to 200,000 clones, roughly 78% appearing once. What was sequenced was PBMCs. This receptor was identified in a woman aged 35 to 49 in good health and CMV-seronegative.

The CDR3 sequence is CARGLAGNTGELFF. CDR3 nucleotides: TGTGCCAGGGGACTAGCGGGGAACACCGGGGAGCTGTTTTTT. The chain is built from TRBV2 and TRBJ2-2, with TRBD2 identical over 12 bases. CDR1 is SNHLY, CDR2 FYNNEI, per germline. This CDR3 contains 14 residues. V lost 9 bases, J lost 1 base, and 0 bases stayed unmatched.